This T cell receptor (beta chain) was obtained from a study of T cells in Graves' hyperthyroidism and ophthalmopathy. Study-level information: Peripheral blood collection took place at initial diagnosis, before any treatment.

The CDR3 spans 14 residues. Germline CDR1 and CDR2: SGHDN and FVKESK. On this clonotype: One junction end does not reproduce the germline sequence, and a read error may be involved.

Authors of the study amplified TCR beta CDR3 regions from RNA transcripts. Researchers ran a first-round RT-PCR on the TCR CDR3 using the HTBI primer set. One entry per CDR3 protein results from TCRdb running MiXCR on the multiplex PCR reads. This sample carries 250,000 to 300,000 distinct CDR3 sequences, roughly 14% of them seen once, and the ten largest clones take roughly 8%. Clinical symptoms, serum thyroxine, TRAb, thyroid ultrasound and orbital computed tomography established diagnosis. Sequencing was done on a sample of blood. The sequence was collected from a woman in her 30s with Graves' hyperthyroidism that later progressed to Graves' ophthalmopathy. V and J are TRBV14 and TRBJ2-7; D is possibly TRBD1 (5 bases). CDR3 sequence: CASSQGWGLYEQYF. The CDR3 bases are TGTGCCAGTAGCCAAGGGTGGGGCCTCTACGAGCAGTACTTC.